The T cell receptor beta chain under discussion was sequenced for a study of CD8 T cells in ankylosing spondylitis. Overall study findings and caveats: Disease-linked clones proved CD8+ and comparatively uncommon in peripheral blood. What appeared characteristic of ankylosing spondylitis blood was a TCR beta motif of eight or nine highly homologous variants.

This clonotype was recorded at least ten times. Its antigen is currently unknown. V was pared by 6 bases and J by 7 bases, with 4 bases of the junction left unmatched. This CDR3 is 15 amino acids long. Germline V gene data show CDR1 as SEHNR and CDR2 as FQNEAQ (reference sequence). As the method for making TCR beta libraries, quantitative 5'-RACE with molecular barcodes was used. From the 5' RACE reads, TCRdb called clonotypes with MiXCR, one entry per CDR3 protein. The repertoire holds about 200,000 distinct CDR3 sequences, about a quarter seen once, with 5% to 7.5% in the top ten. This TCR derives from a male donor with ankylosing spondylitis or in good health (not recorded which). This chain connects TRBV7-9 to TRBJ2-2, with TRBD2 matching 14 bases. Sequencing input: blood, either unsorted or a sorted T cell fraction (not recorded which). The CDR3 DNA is TGTGCCAGCAGGGGGACTAGCGGGAGAGACGGGGAGCTGTTTTTT. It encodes CASRGTSGRDGELFF.